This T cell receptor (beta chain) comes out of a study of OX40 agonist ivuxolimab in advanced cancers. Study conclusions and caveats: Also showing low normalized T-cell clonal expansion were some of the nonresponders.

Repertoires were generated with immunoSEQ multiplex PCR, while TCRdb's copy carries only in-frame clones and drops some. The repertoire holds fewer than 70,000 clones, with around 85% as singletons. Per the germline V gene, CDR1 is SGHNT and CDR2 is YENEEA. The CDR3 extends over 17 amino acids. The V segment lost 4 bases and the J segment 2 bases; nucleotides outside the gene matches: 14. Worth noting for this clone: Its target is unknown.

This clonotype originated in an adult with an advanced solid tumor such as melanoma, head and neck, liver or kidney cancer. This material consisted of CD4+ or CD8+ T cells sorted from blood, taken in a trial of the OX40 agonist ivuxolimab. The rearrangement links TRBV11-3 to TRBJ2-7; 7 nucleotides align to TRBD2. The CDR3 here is CASSSTDHPSGPYEQYF. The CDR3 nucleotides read TGTGCCAGCAGCTCCACCGACCATCCTAGCGGCCCCTACGAGCAGTACTTC. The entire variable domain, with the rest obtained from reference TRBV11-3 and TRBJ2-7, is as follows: EAGVVQSPRYKIIEKKQPVAFWCNPISGHNTLYWYLQNLGQGPELLIRYENEEAVDDSQLPKDRFSAERLKGVDSTLKIQPAELGDSAVYLCASSSTDHPSGPYEQYFGPGTRLTVT.